Sequencing of this T cell receptor (beta chain) was carried out in a study of ipilimumab plus nivolumab after autologous stem cell transplantation. Overall study context: Patients received a median of about 5 ipilimumab and 8 nivolumab doses. DLBCL patients had primary refractory or relapsed disease.

This CDR3 comprises 12 residues. Trimming cost V 4 bases and J 5 bases, with 9 bases left between them. Germline V lookup: CDR1 SGHNT, CDR2 YYREEE (reference sequence). About this clone: As yet, its antigen is unknown.

Produced via immunoSEQ multiplex PCR; TCRdb's table is partial and in-frame only. This table holds about 19,000 clones, 81% found once. Study results and limitations: Authors suggest TCR repertoire, Treg phenotype and gut microbiota support further study.

V is TRBV5-4 and J is TRBJ1-1, with D uncertain. This clonotype originated in a male donor with diffuse large B-cell lymphoma. The sample here was PBMCs, taken in a trial of ipilimumab plus nivolumab as post-transplant consolidation. The CDR3 is CASSAYGTEAFF. The CDR3 nucleotides read TGTGCCAGCAGCGCTTATGGGACTGAAGCTTTCTTT.